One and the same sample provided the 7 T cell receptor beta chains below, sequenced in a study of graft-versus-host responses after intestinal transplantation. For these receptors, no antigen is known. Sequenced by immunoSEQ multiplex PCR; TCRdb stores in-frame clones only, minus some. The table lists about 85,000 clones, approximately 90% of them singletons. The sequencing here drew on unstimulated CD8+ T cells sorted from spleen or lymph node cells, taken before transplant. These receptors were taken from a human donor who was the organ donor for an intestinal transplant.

CDR3 in amino acids: CATSRNLLQGTSYEQYF. CDR3 nucleotide sequence: TGTGCCACCAGCAGAAACCTATTACAGGGGACCTCCTACGAGCAGTACTTC. This sequence joins TRBV15 and TRBJ2-7; 7 bases fit TRBD1. Looked up from germline, CDR1 is LNHNV and CDR2 is YYDKDF (reference sequence). Unmatched junction bases numbered 10, after V lost 2 bases and J lost 0 bases. This CDR3 region has 17 residues. The whole variable domain, filled in from reference TRBV15 and TRBJ2-7, reads DAMVIQNPRYQVTQFGKPVTLSCSQTLNHNVMYWYQQKSSQAPKLLFHYYDKDFNNEADTPDNFQSRRPNTSFCFLDIRSPGLGDTAMYLCATSRNLLQGTSYEQYFGPGTRLTVT.

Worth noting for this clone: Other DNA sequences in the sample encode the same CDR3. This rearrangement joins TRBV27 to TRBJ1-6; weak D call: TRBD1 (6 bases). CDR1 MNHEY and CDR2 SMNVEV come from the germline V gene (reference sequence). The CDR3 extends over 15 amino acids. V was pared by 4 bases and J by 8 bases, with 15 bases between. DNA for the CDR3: TGTGCCAGCAGTTGGAGGGGGGGTGGGTATTCACCCCTCCACTTT. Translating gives CASSWRGGGYSPLHF.

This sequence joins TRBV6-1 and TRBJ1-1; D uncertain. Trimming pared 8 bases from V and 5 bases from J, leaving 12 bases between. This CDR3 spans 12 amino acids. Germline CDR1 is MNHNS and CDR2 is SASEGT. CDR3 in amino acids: CASERSATEAFF. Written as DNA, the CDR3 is TGTGCCAGCGAACGGAGTGCAACTGAAGCTTTCTTT.

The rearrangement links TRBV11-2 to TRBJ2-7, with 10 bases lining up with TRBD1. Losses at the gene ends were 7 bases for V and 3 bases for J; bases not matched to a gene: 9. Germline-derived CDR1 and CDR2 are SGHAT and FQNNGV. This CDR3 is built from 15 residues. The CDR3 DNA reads TGTGCCAGCACCTTGCGGGACAGGGGTTTCTACGAGCAGTACTTC. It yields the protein CASTLRDRGFYEQYF.

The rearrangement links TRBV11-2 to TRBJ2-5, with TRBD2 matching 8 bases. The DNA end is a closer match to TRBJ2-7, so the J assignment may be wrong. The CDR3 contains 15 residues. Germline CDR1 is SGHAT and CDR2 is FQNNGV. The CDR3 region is CASSLILAGAYEQYF. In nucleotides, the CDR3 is TGTGCCAGCAGCTTAATCCTAGCGGGTGCCTACGAGCAGTACTTC.

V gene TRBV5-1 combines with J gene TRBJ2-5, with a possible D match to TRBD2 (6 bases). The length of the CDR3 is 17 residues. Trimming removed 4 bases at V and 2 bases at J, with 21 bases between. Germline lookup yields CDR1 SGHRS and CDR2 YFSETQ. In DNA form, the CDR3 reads TGCGCCAGCAGCCGGGACTCAACGATCCGAAAACAAGAGACCCAGTACTTC. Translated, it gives CASSRDSTIRKQETQYF.

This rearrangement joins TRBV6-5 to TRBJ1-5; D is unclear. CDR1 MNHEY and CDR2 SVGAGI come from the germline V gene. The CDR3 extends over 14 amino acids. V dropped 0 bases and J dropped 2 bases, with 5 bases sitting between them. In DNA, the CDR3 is TGTGCCAGCAGTTACTCGTCGGGCAATCAGCCCCAGCATTTT. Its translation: CASSYSSGNQPQHF.